The 17 T cell receptor beta chains given below trace back to one sample, sequenced in a study of blood T cells in healthy people across ages. The authors ran a second PCR of 7 to 11 cycles using a sample-barcoded 5' primer and a J-beta primer mix. TCRdb recomputed calls from the 5' RACE reads with MiXCR, one row per CDR3 protein. This sample has about 1.8 million distinct CDR3 sequences, with less than 50% found just once. Input material: blood. All receptors come from a woman between 40 and 50 years old in good health.

Written as DNA, the CDR3 is TGTGCCAGCAGTTACTCGATACAGCCCCAACAGAATGGCTACACCTTC. It specifies CASSYSIQPQQNGYTF. The chain recombines TRBV6-2 or TRBV6-3 with TRBJ1-2, with D uncertain. CDR1 MNHEY and CDR2 SVGEGT come from the germline V gene. The CDR3 contains 16 residues. V shed 0 bases and J shed 6 bases, with 17 bases lying between them.

This clonotype appeared a few times. The chain combines TRBV4-3 with TRBJ2-5, with D perhaps TRBD1 (6 bases). CDR3 size: 18 residues. Germline V gene data show CDR1 as LGHNA and CDR2 as YSLEER. The V gene lost 0 bases and the J gene lost 7 bases, with 24 bases spanning the gap. The DNA for the CDR3 is TGCGCCAGCAGCCAAGATCGGGCAGGGTCTTCTCCGACAGGGACCCAGTACTTC. This codes for CASSQDRAGSSPTGTQYF.

The chain carries TRBV5-1 and TRBJ2-3; D may be TRBD2 (6 bases). V was pared by 4 bases and J by 5 bases, with 14 bases between. The germline V gene encodes CDR1 SGHRS and CDR2 YFSETQ. CDR3 size: 14 residues. CDR3 loop: CASSGNAGGDTQYF. The CDR3, as DNA: TGCGCCAGCAGCGGGAATGCCGGGGGAGATACGCAGTATTTT.

The rearrangement links TRBV7-9 to TRBJ2-2; D gene ambiguous. Trimming cost V 1 base and J 4 bases, with 7 bases left between them. This CDR3 is 14 amino acids long. From germline, CDR1 is SEHNR and CDR2 FQNEAQ (reference sequence). CDR3 loop: CASSLDIGTGELFF. The CDR3 nucleotides read TGTGCCAGCAGCTTAGACATAGGCACCGGGGAGCTGTTTTTT.

Worth noting for this clonotype: This may be a read error: a much more frequent sequence differs by one nucleotide. The J gene is TRBJ2-1, the V gene TRBV5-1; tentatively, D is TRBD2 (5 bases). The DNA end is a closer match to TRBJ2-7, so the J assignment may be wrong. The germline V gene has CDR1 SGHRS and CDR2 YFSETQ. The CDR3 loop spans 17 amino acids. CDR3 region: CASSLGSGPSSYNEQYF. For the CDR3, the DNA is TGCGCCAGCAGCTTGGGGTCAGGTCCTAGCTCCTACAATGAGCAGTACTTC.

The V gene is TRBV6-2 or TRBV6-3, the J gene TRBJ1-2; TRBD1 might be the D (5 bases). The V gene's germline CDR1 is MNHEY and CDR2 SVGEGT. Trimming left V 6 bases short and J 8 bases short, with 22 bases between. The CDR3 consists of 15 residues. The CDR3 region has the DNA TGTGCCAGCAGCCCCTCAGGGAGGGGATCTGGAGGCTACACCTTC. It is translated as CASSPSGRGSGGYTF.

This clonotype was seen a few times. V is TRBV20-1 and J is TRBJ2-7; D possibly corresponds to TRBD1 (6 bases). The CDR3 runs to 14 residues. CDR1 and CDR2 (germline): DFQATT, SNEGSKA (reference sequence). V lost 5 bases and J 2 bases, leaving 16 bases between the germline ends. Here the CDR3 reads CSAGNRQVTYEQYF. As DNA, the CDR3 is TGCAGTGCTGGGAACAGACAGGTGACCTACGAGCAGTACTTC.

This chain connects TRBV15 to TRBJ2-5; the D is unclear. The CDR3 runs to 14 residues. The ends were cut back, 0 bases at V and 4 bases at J, with 9 bases in the middle. The germline CDR1 and CDR2 sequences are LNHNV and YYDKDF (reference sequence). The CDR3 protein is CATSRDFAAETQYF. The CDR3 DNA is TGTGCCACCAGCAGAGATTTCGCGGCAGAGACCCAGTACTTC.

A note on this clonotype: One junction end disagrees with the germline gene, perhaps due to a read error. This chain uses TRBV12-3 or TRBV12-4 with TRBJ1-2; weak D call: TRBD1 (6 bases). This CDR3 region has 13 residues. The CDR3 sequence is CASRKTGANGCTF. The CDR3 nucleotides are TGTGCCAGCAGAAAGACGGGGGCAAATGGCTGCACCTTC.

The V gene is TRBV20-1, the J gene TRBJ1-2, with a tentative D call TRBD1 (5 bases). This CDR3 is 11 amino acids long. Germline CDR1 reads DFQATT; CDR2 reads SNEGSKA (reference sequence). Trimming removed 6 bases from V and 7 bases from J, with 12 bases in between. Here the CDR3 DNA reads TGCAGTGCACAACGGGGGTTTGGCTACACCTTC. Its translation is CSAQRGFGYTF.

This clonotype appeared once. V gene TRBV5-1 combines with J gene TRBJ2-7; 10 bases map to TRBD1. Per the germline V gene, CDR1 is SGHRS and CDR2 is YFSETQ. There are 16 residues in the CDR3. Trimming at V came to 0 bases and at J to 7 bases, leaving 10 bases not matched to a gene. CDR3 coding DNA: TGCGCCAGCAGCTTGGCCAGACAGGGGGCGGTGGATGAGCAGTACTTC. Its protein is CASSLARQGAVDEQYF. The complete variable domain, with remaining parts taken from reference TRBV5-1 and TRBJ2-7, reads KAGVTQTPRYLIKTRGQQVTLSCSPISGHRSVSWYQQTPGQGLQFLFEYFSETQRNKGNFPGRFSGRQFSNSRSEMNVSTLELGDSALYLCASSLARQGAVDEQYFGPGTRLTVT.

This clonotype was detected a few times. The CDR3 DNA reads TGTGCCATCAGTGAGCCGGGACAGAGCACAGATACGCAGTATTTT. Its translation: CAISEPGQSTDTQYF. V is TRBV10-3 and J is TRBJ2-3; TRBD1 matches 7 bases. Germline CDR1 ENHRY, CDR2 SYGVKD. Germline trimming cut 2 bases from V and 0 bases from J; bases unmatched to any gene: 2. The CDR3 is 15 residues long.

This clonotype has more than one count but fewer than ten. V usage is TRBV20-1 and J usage is TRBJ2-1; the match to TRBD2 covers 9 bases. J gave up 4 bases and V 3 bases, and 4 bases lay outside the gene matches. Germline assignment: CDR1 DFQATT and CDR2 SNEGSKA (reference sequence). The CDR3 loop spans 14 amino acids. CDR3 sequence: CSARTSGHYNEQFF. Here the CDR3 DNA reads TGCAGTGCTAGGACTAGCGGCCATTACAATGAGCAGTTCTTC.

The rearrangement joins TRBV11-2 to TRBJ2-4; D unresolved. From germline, CDR1 is SGHAT and CDR2 FQNNGV. Deletions cut 2 bases from V and 1 base from J, with 9 bases between. The CDR3 has 15 amino acids. CDR3: CASSLFASAKNIQYF. CDR3 DNA: TGTGCCAGCAGCTTATTCGCGTCGGCCAAAAACATTCAGTACTTC.

Remarks on this clonotype: Just one base apart from a much larger clone, this may be a read error. The chain joins TRBV20-1 to TRBJ1-2; 7 nucleotides line up with TRBD1. CDR3 length: 13 residues. Germline V lookup: CDR1 DFQATT, CDR2 SNEGSKA (reference sequence). In DNA, the CDR3 is TGCATTGCTGTTGACAGGGAAGACTATGGCTACACCTTC. Translating it yields CIAVDREDYGYTF.

The V call is TRBV12-3 or TRBV12-4, the J call TRBJ2-5; 8 positions match TRBD2. The CDR3 covers 19 residues. Trimming cost V 3 bases and J 2 bases; bases outside gene matches: 17. This CDR3 reads CASSFPLAGGSGPQETQYF. The DNA for the CDR3 is TGTGCCAGCAGTTTCCCTTTGGCGGGGGGCTCTGGACCTCAAGAGACCCAGTACTTC.

The CDR3, as DNA: TGTGCCAGCAGCGTAGGACAGGGGGCAGAATGGCTCCAGTACTTC. Its translation is CASSVGQGAEWLQYF. The chain joins TRBV9 to TRBJ2-5; 10 bases align to TRBD1. Germline values: CDR1 SGDLS, CDR2 YYNGEE. V dropped 0 bases and J dropped 10; count of bases not matched to a gene: 9. The CDR3 totals 15 residues.